This T cell receptor beta chain was recorded in a study of somatic mutations in cytotoxic T cells in rheumatoid arthritis. Trimming took 5 bases from V and 8 from J; bases not matched to a gene: 8. This CDR3 is built from 15 residues. CDR1 SEHNR and CDR2 FQNEAQ come from the germline V gene (reference sequence). The repertoire was sequenced with immunoSEQ multiplex PCR; TCRdb's copy has only in-frame clones and lacks some. The repertoire includes 13,000 to 15,000 clones, 74% of them detected once, and around 28% sits in the top ten. This rearrangement joins TRBV7-9 to TRBJ2-1; 11 bases align to TRBD2. The source material was CD8+ T cells sorted from blood. The sequence was obtained from an adult with rheumatoid arthritis. The CDR3 loop reads CASSPVGLAVHEQFF. The CDR3, as DNA: TGTGCCAGCAGCCCAGTGGGACTAGCGGTCCATGAGCAGTTCTTC.